These 24 T cell receptor beta chains were sequenced from one sample in a study of T cells of healthy individuals. Each CDR3 protein gets one entry after TCRdb re-called the 5' RACE reads with MiXCR. This sample carries 50,000 to 55,000 distinct CDR3 sequences, about 15% of them seen once, and the ten largest clones take 16%. These TCRs come from a human donor in good health.

This clonotype was counted at least ten times. The CDR3 coding sequence is TGCAGTGCTAGAGGGACAGCGACAGATACGCAGTATTTT. It is translated as CSARGTATDTQYF. The genes are TRBV20-1 and TRBJ2-3; TRBD1 might be the D (6 bases). V lost 1 base, J lost 3 bases, and 8 bases lay in between. The germline CDR1 and CDR2 sequences are DFQATT and SNEGSKA (reference sequence). The CDR3 spans 13 residues.

V and J are TRBV20-1 and TRBJ2-1; no clear D gene. The CDR3 length is 11 residues. Germline V gene lookup returns CDR1 DFQATT and CDR2 SNEGSKA (reference sequence). Between the trimmed V and J ends, which lost 4 bases and 8 bases, there was a span of 9 bases. CDR3 sequence (DNA): TGCAGTGCTAATCCAGACCATGAGCAGTTCTTC. Translated, it gives CSANPDHEQFF.

This clonotype was seen at least ten times. V and J are TRBV12-3 or TRBV12-4 and TRBJ2-3; TRBD1 matches 9 bases. The V gene end was trimmed by 5 bases and the J gene end by 3 bases; junction bases not matched to a gene: 3. This CDR3 spans 14 amino acids. The CDR3 protein is CASSPGQGTDTQYF. In nucleotides, the CDR3 is TGTGCCAGCAGTCCGGGACAGGGTACAGATACGCAGTATTTT.

This clonotype was detected only a few times. The CDR3 sequence: CASSVSRDRSSYEQYF. As DNA, the CDR3 is TGTGCCAGCAGCGTCTCCCGGGACAGGAGCTCCTACGAGCAGTACTTC. The rearrangement uses TRBV9 and TRBJ2-7, with TRBD1 matching 8 bases. The CDR3 consists of 16 residues. Germline V gives CDR1 SGDLS, CDR2 YYNGEE. Germline trimming cut 2 bases from V and 0 bases from J; bases unmatched to any gene: 7.

The rearrangement uses TRBV2 and TRBJ2-1; the D is unclear. Germline CDR1 and CDR2: SNHLY and FYNNEI. The V gene lost 7 bases and the J gene lost 4 bases, with 14 bases spanning the gap. This CDR3 has 14 residues. CDR3 in amino acids: CASIIGRSYNEQFF. The CDR3 DNA follows: TGTGCCAGCATTATCGGCCGAAGTTACAATGAGCAGTTCTTC. Supplemented by reference TRBV2 and TRBJ2-1, the full variable domain reads EPEVTQTPSHQVTQMGQEVILRCVPISNHLYFYWYRQILGQKVEFLVSFYNNEISEKSEIFDDQFSVERPDGSNFTLKIRSTKLEDSAMYFCASIIGRSYNEQFFGPGTRLTVL.

A few counts support this clonotype. The chain links TRBV5-1 to TRBJ1-4, with TRBD1 as a possible D gene (6 bases). Germline-derived CDR1 and CDR2 are SGHRS and YFSETQ. V lost 4 bases and J lost 8, with 21 bases in between. The CDR3 contains 16 residues. CDR3 sequence: CASSPGPTGGEEKLFF. The CDR3 DNA sequence: TGCGCCAGCAGCCCAGGCCCCACGGGGGGCGAAGAAAAACTGTTTTTT.

This clonotype was counted at least ten times. The gene calls are TRBV4-1 and TRBJ2-1, with D maybe TRBD1 (5 bases). Per the germline V gene, CDR1 is MGHRA and CDR2 is YSYEKL. Deletions cut 3 bases from V and 0 bases from J, with 15 bases between. There are 17 residues in the CDR3. CDR3 protein: CASSQGLRGLSYNEQFF. The CDR3 nucleotides are TGCGCCAGCAGCCAGGGGCTTAGAGGCCTCTCCTACAATGAGCAGTTCTTC.

This clonotype was seen a few times. This rearrangement joins TRBV27 to TRBJ1-1; 7 positions agree with TRBD1. Trimming at V came to 3 bases and at J to 4 bases, leaving 17 bases not matched to a gene. The CDR3 has 18 residues. Germline assignment: CDR1 MNHEY and CDR2 SMNVEV (reference sequence). The chain's CDR3 is CASSFHRQGVDVGTEAFF. DNA of the CDR3: TGTGCCAGCAGTTTCCATAGGCAGGGGGTGGATGTGGGCACTGAAGCTTTCTTT.

This clonotype was seen ten or more times. The chain has TRBV18 and TRBJ2-1, with TRBD2 identical over 8 bases. CDR1 is KGHSH and CDR2 is LQKENI in the germline V gene. V shed 0 bases, J shed 7 bases, and the junction held 8 bases outside the gene matches. This CDR3 comprises 16 residues. Here the CDR3 reads CASSPPRRGEENEQFF. In DNA form, the CDR3 reads TGTGCCAGCTCACCACCGAGGCGGGGGGAGGAAAATGAGCAGTTCTTC.

Many counts were recorded for this clonotype. This chain uses TRBV25-1 with TRBJ1-1; D is unresolved. CDR1 is MGHDK, CDR2 SYGVNS, per germline. The V end lost 0 bases, the J end lost 1 base, and 3 bases lay between the germline ends. This CDR3 comprises 13 residues. CDR3 DNA sequence: TGTGCCAGCAGTGAATACAGGAACACTGAAGCTTTCTTT. This gives the protein CASSEYRNTEAFF.

This clonotype was observed a few times. This sequence joins TRBV12-5 and TRBJ2-1; D assignment may be TRBD1 or TRBD2 (7 bases each). This CDR3 has 18 amino acids. From germline, CDR1 is LGHNT and CDR2 FRNRAP. Trimming removed 2 bases at V and 0 bases at J, with 17 bases between. The CDR3 sequence is CASGLSQGGTSSYNEQFF. Written as DNA, the CDR3 is TGTGCTAGTGGTTTGAGCCAGGGGGGGACCAGCTCCTACAATGAGCAGTTCTTC.

V gene TRBV5-1 combines with J gene TRBJ2-3, with no clear D. Germline CDR1 is SGHRS and CDR2 is YFSETQ. This CDR3 spans 13 amino acids. V lost 6 bases, J lost 0 bases, and 8 bases lay in between. CDR3 region: CASTLGSTDTQYF. For the CDR3, the DNA is TGCGCCAGCACCCTCGGAAGCACAGATACGCAGTATTTT.

As DNA, the CDR3 is TGTGCCAGCAGCCAAGGGGGACTAGCGGGAGTCAATGAGCAGTTCTTC. Amino acids: CASSQGGLAGVNEQFF. The rearrangement joins TRBV3-1 to TRBJ2-1, with TRBD2 identical over 14 bases. In germline, CDR1 is LGHDT, CDR2 YNNKEL (reference sequence). The CDR3 has 16 amino acids. V lost 1 base and J lost 6; bases outside the gene matches: 2.

Points on this clonotype: A read error may explain this, as a much larger clone is one base away. The chain uses TRBV5-1 and TRBJ2-3, with 7 nucleotides matching TRBD1. Germline CDR1 SGHRS, CDR2 YFSETQ. CDR3 length: 16 amino acids. CDR3 coding DNA: TGCGCCAGCAGCGAGACAGAAAACAGGGGCACAGAGACGCAGTATTTT. Its translation is CASSETENRGTETQYF.

In this sample, this clonotype turned up many times. The chain uses TRBV4-1 and TRBJ1-6; 9 nucleotides agree with TRBD1. The germline gives CDR1 MGHRA, CDR2 YSYEKL. Trimming took 3 bases from V and 0 from J; bases not matched to a gene: 12. The CDR3 contains 20 residues. CDR3 residues: CASSQSGLDRGSSYNSPLHF. Written as DNA, the CDR3 is TGCGCCAGCAGCCAGTCCGGGCTAGACAGGGGGAGCTCCTATAATTCACCCCTCCACTTT.

This clonotype was found many times. V gene TRBV9 combines with J gene TRBJ2-3; the match to TRBD2 covers 8 bases. This CDR3 comprises 15 residues. In germline, CDR1 is SGDLS, CDR2 YYNGEE. Trimming removed 1 base from V and 1 base from J; junction bases left unmatched: 2. CDR3: CASSVNSGGTDTQYF. The DNA for the CDR3 is TGTGCCAGCAGCGTAAATAGCGGGGGCACAGATACGCAGTATTTT.

At least ten counts were recorded for this clonotype. This chain links TRBV3-1 with TRBJ1-2; D ambiguous. The germline CDR1 and CDR2 sequences are LGHDT and YNNKEL (reference sequence). The CDR3 has 12 residues. V lost 0 bases and J 4 bases, leaving 3 bases between the germline ends. CDR3 bases: TGTGCCAGCAGCCAAGATCTCTATGGCTACACCTTC. Translating it yields CASSQDLYGYTF.

At least ten counts were recorded for this clonotype. This chain connects TRBV19 to TRBJ1-5; tentatively, D is TRBD1 (6 bases). The CDR3 contains 15 residues. CDR1 is LNHDA, CDR2 SQIVND, per germline (reference sequence). Between the trimmed V and J ends, which lost 3 bases and 6 bases, there was a span of 15 bases. In DNA, the CDR3 is TGTGCCAGTAGTATCACACAGGGAGGGGTTCAGCCCCAGCATTTT. This gives the protein CASSITQGGVQPQHF.

In its sample, this clonotype was seen a few times. This chain joins TRBV5-1 and TRBJ2-5, with TRBD1 identical over 7 bases. CDR1 is SGHRS, CDR2 YFSETQ, per germline. The CDR3 covers 16 residues. V lost 0 bases, J lost 0 bases, and 5 bases stayed unmatched. The CDR3 spells CASSLVGTDNQETQYF. In DNA, the CDR3 is TGCGCCAGCAGCTTGGTGGGGACAGACAACCAAGAGACCCAGTACTTC.

This clonotype has ten or more counts. The V gene is TRBV7-2, the J gene TRBJ2-3; tentatively, D is TRBD2 (7 bases). Trimming took 8 bases from V and 6 from J, leaving 24 bases between them. Per the germline V gene, CDR1 is SGHTA and CDR2 is FQGNSA. The CDR3 spans 16 residues. The CDR3 sequence is CASSSLGGGPFDTQYF. CDR3 nucleotides: TGTGCCAGCTCCTCGTTAGGGGGAGGGCCGTTTGATACGCAGTATTTT. The full variable domain, in which reference TRBV7-2 and TRBJ2-3 provide the parts outside the CDR3, is GAGVSQSPSNKVTEKGKDVELRCDPISGHTALYWYRQSLGQGLEFLIYFQGNSAPDKSGLPSDRFSAERTGGSVSTLTIQRTQQEDSAVYLCASSSLGGGPFDTQYFGPGTRLTVL.

The chain combines TRBV7-2 with TRBJ1-1; 7 positions match TRBD1. The CDR3 runs to 17 residues. CDR1 and CDR2 (germline): SGHTA, FQGNSA. Trimming removed 4 bases from V and 1 base from J; junction bases left unmatched: 12. The CDR3 region is CASSSTGWSPGNTEAFF. The CDR3 DNA reads as TGTGCCAGCAGCTCGACAGGGTGGTCGCCGGGGAACACTGAAGCTTTCTTT.

V usage is TRBV29-1 and J usage is TRBJ1-2; D is unclear. Germline V gene sequence: CDR1 SQVTM, CDR2 ANQGSEA. The V end was cut by 6 bases, the J end by 0 bases, with 20 bases between. The CDR3 consists of 16 residues. This CDR3 is CSVPASASISNYGYTF. CDR3 sequence (DNA): TGCAGCGTCCCGGCTTCGGCCTCGATATCTAACTATGGCTACACCTTC.

The V and J genes are TRBV12-3 or TRBV12-4 and TRBJ1-2; the D gene is possibly TRBD1 (5 bases). The CDR3 sequence is 13 residues long. Trimming left V 6 bases short and J 5 bases short, with 13 bases between. DNA for the CDR3: TGTGCCAGCAGCGGGGCGGGGGGGTATGGCTACACCTTC. Translation: CASSGAGGYGYTF.

The chain joins TRBV12-5 to TRBJ1-5; D is ambiguous. V was cut by 0 bases and J by 0 bases, with 24 bases left in between. Germline CDR1 LGHNT, CDR2 FRNRAP. CDR3 size: 21 residues. CDR3 bases: TGTGCTAGTGGTTTGGTACCCGACGGTCAGATAACCAACCCTAGCAATCAGCCCCAGCATTTT. It specifies CASGLVPDGQITNPSNQPQHF. The whole variable domain, remainder taken from reference TRBV12-5 and TRBJ1-5, is DARVTQTPRHKVTEMGQEVTMRCQPILGHNTVFWYRQTMMQGLELLAYFRNRAPLDDSGMPKDRFSAEMPDATLATLKIQPSEPRDSAVYFCASGLVPDGQITNPSNQPQHFGDGTRLSIL.